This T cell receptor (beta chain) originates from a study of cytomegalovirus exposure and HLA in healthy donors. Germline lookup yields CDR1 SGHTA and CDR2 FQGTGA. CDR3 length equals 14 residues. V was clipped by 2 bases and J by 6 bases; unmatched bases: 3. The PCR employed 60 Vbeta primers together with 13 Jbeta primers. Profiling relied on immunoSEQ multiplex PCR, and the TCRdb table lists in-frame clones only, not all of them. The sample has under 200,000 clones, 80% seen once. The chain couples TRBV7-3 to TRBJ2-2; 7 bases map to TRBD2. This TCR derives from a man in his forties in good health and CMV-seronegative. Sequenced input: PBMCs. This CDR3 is CASSLGTKAGELFF. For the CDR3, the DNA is TGTGCCAGCAGCTTAGGGACTAAAGCCGGGGAGCTGTTTTTT.